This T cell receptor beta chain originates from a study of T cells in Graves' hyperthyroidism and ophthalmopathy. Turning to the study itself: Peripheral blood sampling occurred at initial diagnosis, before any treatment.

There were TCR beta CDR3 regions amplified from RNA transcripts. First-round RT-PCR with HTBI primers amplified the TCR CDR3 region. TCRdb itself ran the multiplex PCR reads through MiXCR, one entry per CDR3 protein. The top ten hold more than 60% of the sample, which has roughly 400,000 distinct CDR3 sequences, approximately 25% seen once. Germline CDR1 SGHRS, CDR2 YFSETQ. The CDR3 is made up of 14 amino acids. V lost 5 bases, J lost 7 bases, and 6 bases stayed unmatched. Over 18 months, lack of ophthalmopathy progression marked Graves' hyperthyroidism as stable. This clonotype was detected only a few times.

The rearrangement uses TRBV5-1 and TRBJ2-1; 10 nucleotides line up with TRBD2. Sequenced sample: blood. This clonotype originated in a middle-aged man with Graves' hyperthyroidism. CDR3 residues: CASRYGTSENEQFF. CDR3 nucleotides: TGCGCCAGCAGGTACGGGACTAGCGAAAATGAGCAGTTCTTC.